These T cell receptor beta chains were read from a single sample in a study of T cells in Graves' hyperthyroidism and ophthalmopathy. One entry per CDR3 protein results from TCRdb running MiXCR on the multiplex PCR reads. The sample holds about 500,000 distinct CDR3 sequences; more than 15% are singletons and the top ten take roughly 29%. Sequencing used blood. These receptors all come from a woman aged 25 to 39 with Graves' ophthalmopathy. Each CDR3 is given without its conserved first and last residue. Fields, in order: V gene, clone size, CDR3 protein. Clone size is given for some rows only: seen once, a few or many times, or a class if the clone is expanded.

v_call: TRBV7-9; clone_size: NA; cdr3_aa: ASSSGQGANGYT
v_call: TRBV20-1; clone_size: few; cdr3_aa: STQRGEQPQH
v_call: TRBV12-3/TRBV12-4; clone_size: few; cdr3_aa: ASSLALRAGSGTDTQY
v_call: TRBV29-1; clone_size: NA; cdr3_aa: SAKGGGTTEAF
v_call: TRBV29-1; clone_size: few; cdr3_aa: SVLTNLNEQF
v_call: TRBV28; clone_size: many; cdr3_aa: ASSPTFLAGGLYEQY
v_call: TRBV11-1; clone_size: many; cdr3_aa: ASSLVSGSGRNEQF
v_call: TRBV20-1; clone_size: many; cdr3_aa: SAEGRTGLGYT
v_call: TRBV9; clone_size: once; cdr3_aa: ANSVGPTPGETQY
v_call: TRBV7-6; clone_size: NA; cdr3_aa: ASSLSLAGGPPRGTGELF
v_call: TRBV30; clone_size: many; cdr3_aa: AWSSGGETQY
v_call: TRBV20-1; clone_size: many; cdr3_aa: SAGGGQATTGELF
v_call: TRBV4-1; clone_size: few; cdr3_aa: ASSQVRGGVGNQPQH
v_call: TRBV12-3/TRBV12-4; clone_size: few; cdr3_aa: ASSLGNPGELF
v_call: TRBV20-1; clone_size: NA; cdr3_aa: SARGGANSPLH
v_call: TRBV20-1; clone_size: many; cdr3_aa: SSPPLGQETQY